A selection of T cell receptor beta chains follows, all from one sample in a study of blood T cell repertoires in COVID-19. TCRdb's table, derived via immunoSEQ multiplex PCR, lists solely in-frame clones and lacks some. The profile covers roughly 120,000 clones, with approximately 87% appearing a single time and approximately 2.3% taken by the ten largest. The sequenced material came from peripheral blood. All receptors derive from a man aged 25-45 years with acute or convalescent COVID-19. Both conserved end residues are part of each CDR3. D genes are given only for firm matches. Not every row has a clone size; where given, it reads once, few, many or a size class.

clone_size: .
j_call: TRBJ1-1
d_call: TRBD1
v_call: TRBV5-1
cdr3_length: 14
cdr3_aa: CASIQGAGNTEAFF
cdr3_nt: TGCGCCAGCATACAGGGGGCCGGGAACACTGAAGCTTTCTTT

clone_size: few
j_call: TRBJ2-7
d_call: .
v_call: TRBV10-3
cdr3_length: 15
cdr3_aa: CAISESLGGSYEQYF
cdr3_nt: TGTGCCATCAGTGAGTCTCTGGGGGGATCGTACGAGCAGTACTTC

clone_size: few
j_call: TRBJ2-3
d_call: TRBD1
v_call: TRBV5-8
cdr3_length: 16
cdr3_aa: CASSFSRDRGGDTQYF
cdr3_nt: TGTGCCAGCAGCTTTTCCCGGGACAGGGGTGGAGATACGCAGTATTTT

clone_size: .
j_call: TRBJ1-2
d_call: TRBD1
v_call: TRBV19
cdr3_length: 14
cdr3_aa: CASRSGTDNYGYTF
cdr3_nt: TGTGCCAGCAGATCCGGGACAGATAACTATGGCTACACCTTC

clone_size: once
j_call: TRBJ2-4
d_call: .
v_call: TRBV6-2/TRBV6-3
cdr3_length: 18
cdr3_aa: CASSYPSSLPEAKNIQYF
cdr3_nt: TGTGCCAGCAGTTACCCATCTAGCTTGCCCGAGGCCAAAAACATTCAGTACTTC

clone_size: .
j_call: TRBJ2-3
d_call: .
v_call: TRBV5-1
cdr3_length: 13
cdr3_aa: CASSLEAVDTQYF
cdr3_nt: TGCGCCAGCAGCTTGGAGGCGGTAGATACGCAGTATTTT

clone_size: .
j_call: TRBJ2-7
d_call: TRBD1
v_call: TRBV7-2
cdr3_length: 15
cdr3_aa: CASSLGTGSFDEQYF
cdr3_nt: TGTGCCAGCAGCTTAGGGACAGGGTCATTTGACGAGCAGTACTTC

clone_size: .
j_call: TRBJ1-6
d_call: .
v_call: TRBV6-6
cdr3_length: 16
cdr3_aa: CASRIWTADYNSPLHF
cdr3_nt: TGTGCCAGCAGGATCTGGACAGCCGACTATAATTCACCCCTCCACTTT

clone_size: .
j_call: TRBJ1-2
d_call: TRBD1
v_call: TRBV9
cdr3_length: 13
cdr3_aa: CASAPGTAYGYTF
cdr3_nt: TGTGCCAGCGCGCCCGGGACAGCTTATGGCTACACCTTC

clone_size: once
j_call: TRBJ2-3
d_call: TRBD2
v_call: TRBV29-1
cdr3_length: 16
cdr3_aa: CSVEPKGVAGADTQYF
cdr3_nt: TGCAGCGTTGAACCGAAAGGAGTAGCGGGAGCGGATACGCAGTATTTT

clone_size: .
j_call: TRBJ1-3
d_call: TRBD1
v_call: TRBV7-3
cdr3_length: 16
cdr3_aa: CASSLTPPGTGNTIYF
cdr3_nt: TGTGCCAGCAGCTTAACCCCGCCCGGGACAGGGAACACCATATATTTT

clone_size: .
j_call: TRBJ1-1
d_call: .
v_call: TRBV25-1
cdr3_length: 8
cdr3_aa: CVNTEAFF
cdr3_nt: TGTGTAAACACTGAAGCTTTCTTT

clone_size: .
j_call: TRBJ2-3
d_call: TRBD2
v_call: TRBV6-1
cdr3_length: 12
cdr3_aa: CASSEAAGAEYF
cdr3_nt: TGTGCCAGCAGTGAAGCGGCGGGAGCCGAGTATTTT

clone_size: .
j_call: TRBJ2-3
d_call: TRBD2
v_call: TRBV4-3
cdr3_length: 17
cdr3_aa: CASSQDTASGGPDTQYF
cdr3_nt: TGCGCCAGCAGCCAAGATACCGCTAGCGGGGGACCGGATACGCAGTATTTT

clone_size: .
j_call: TRBJ2-2
d_call: .
v_call: TRBV5-8
cdr3_length: 19
cdr3_aa: CASSPGVPYRGERSGELFF
cdr3_nt: TGTGCCAGCAGCCCCGGAGTCCCTTACCGCGGAGAAAGGTCCGGGGAGCTGTTTTTT

clone_size: .
j_call: TRBJ1-6
d_call: TRBD1
v_call: TRBV13
cdr3_length: 15
cdr3_aa: CASSLGDRQNSPLHF
cdr3_nt: TGTGCCAGCAGCTTAGGGGACAGGCAGAATTCACCCCTCCACTTT

clone_size: .
j_call: TRBJ1-2
d_call: TRBD1
v_call: TRBV3-1/TRBV3-2
cdr3_length: 13
cdr3_aa: CASSPTGAYGYTF
cdr3_nt: TGTGCCAGCAGCCCTACAGGGGCCTATGGCTACACCTTC

clone_size: .
j_call: TRBJ1-2
d_call: .
v_call: TRBV5-5
cdr3_length: 12
cdr3_aa: CASQPGNYGYTF
cdr3_nt: TGTGCCAGCCAGCCAGGAAACTATGGCTACACCTTC

clone_size: .
j_call: TRBJ1-4
d_call: TRBD1
v_call: TRBV7-8
cdr3_length: 15
cdr3_aa: CASSLAGQGGEKLFF
cdr3_nt: TGTGCCAGCAGCTTAGCGGGACAGGGAGGCGAAAAACTGTTTTTT

clone_size: once
j_call: TRBJ2-7
d_call: .
v_call: TRBV7-9
cdr3_length: 13
cdr3_aa: CASSFWGAYEQYF
cdr3_nt: TGTGCCAGCAGCTTTTGGGGGGCCTACGAGCAGTACTTC

clone_size: .
j_call: TRBJ1-5
d_call: .
v_call: TRBV4-2
cdr3_length: 14
cdr3_aa: CASSQEGSNQPQHF
cdr3_nt: TGTGCCAGCAGCCAGGAGGGGAGCAATCAGCCCCAGCATTTT

clone_size: .
j_call: TRBJ2-1
d_call: TRBD2
v_call: TRBV5-4
cdr3_length: 14
cdr3_aa: CASSPGLATNEQFF
cdr3_nt: TGTGCCAGCAGCCCGGGACTAGCGACTAATGAGCAGTTCTTC

clone_size: .
j_call: TRBJ2-6
d_call: .
v_call: TRBV4-2
cdr3_length: 17
cdr3_aa: CASSQDTGTSGANVLTF
cdr3_nt: TGTGCCAGCAGCCAAGATACAGGGACCTCTGGGGCCAACGTCCTGACTTTC

clone_size: .
j_call: TRBJ1-2
d_call: .
v_call: TRBV11-2
cdr3_length: 14
cdr3_aa: CASSLDQGWSGYTF
cdr3_nt: TGTGCCAGCAGCTTAGATCAGGGGTGGAGTGGCTACACCTTC

clone_size: .
j_call: TRBJ1-2
d_call: .
v_call: TRBV7-9
cdr3_length: 16
cdr3_aa: CASSYGGPQGSYGYTF
cdr3_nt: TGTGCCAGTTCTTATGGGGGTCCCCAGGGGTCCTATGGCTACACCTTC

clone_size: .
j_call: TRBJ1-2
d_call: .
v_call: TRBV12-3/TRBV12-4
cdr3_length: 11
cdr3_aa: CATRGSYGYTF
cdr3_nt: TGTGCCACCCGGGGGTCCTATGGCTACACCTTC

clone_size: .
j_call: TRBJ1-6
d_call: .
v_call: TRBV7-2
cdr3_length: 12
cdr3_aa: CASSRQNSPLHF
cdr3_nt: TGTGCCAGCAGCCGACAGAATTCACCCCTCCACTTT

clone_size: .
j_call: TRBJ1-2
d_call: TRBD1
v_call: TRBV7-3
cdr3_length: 14
cdr3_aa: CASSPTGRQEGYTF
cdr3_nt: TGTGCCAGCAGCCCGACAGGGAGGCAGGAGGGCTACACCTTC

clone_size: .
j_call: TRBJ1-2
d_call: TRBD1
v_call: TRBV6-5
cdr3_length: 15
cdr3_aa: CASSYLTGVGYGYTF
cdr3_nt: TGTGCCAGCAGTTACCTGACAGGGGTAGGATATGGCTACACCTTC

clone_size: .
j_call: TRBJ2-7
d_call: .
v_call: TRBV5-3
cdr3_length: 13
cdr3_aa: CARSLAWEYEQYF
cdr3_nt: TGTGCCAGAAGCTTGGCCTGGGAGTACGAGCAGTACTTC

clone_size: .
j_call: TRBJ2-7
d_call: .
v_call: TRBV27
cdr3_length: 13
cdr3_aa: CASSLSSYYEQYF
cdr3_nt: TGTGCCAGCAGTTTATCGTCCTACTACGAGCAGTACTTC

clone_size: .
j_call: TRBJ2-4
d_call: TRBD2
v_call: TRBV5-1
cdr3_length: 15
cdr3_aa: CASTGTSVAKNIQYF
cdr3_nt: TGCGCCAGCACAGGGACTAGCGTAGCCAAAAACATTCAGTACTTC

clone_size: .
j_call: TRBJ2-5
d_call: .
v_call: TRBV27
cdr3_length: 15
cdr3_aa: CASSVRLQRVETQYF
cdr3_nt: TGTGCCAGCAGTGTTCGACTGCAGAGGGTGGAGACCCAGTACTTC

clone_size: .
j_call: TRBJ2-2
d_call: .
v_call: TRBV9
cdr3_length: 13
cdr3_aa: CASSVGLAGELFF
cdr3_nt: TGTGCCAGCAGCGTAGGGCTCGCCGGGGAGCTGTTTTTT

clone_size: .
j_call: TRBJ1-4
d_call: .
v_call: TRBV30
cdr3_length: 12
cdr3_aa: CAWGRGGEKLFF
cdr3_nt: TGTGCCTGGGGTCGCGGGGGTGAAAAACTGTTTTTT

clone_size: once
j_call: TRBJ1-1
d_call: TRBD1
v_call: TRBV5-4
cdr3_length: 16
cdr3_aa: CASSSPPGQGSSEAFF
cdr3_nt: TGTGCCAGCAGCTCTCCGCCAGGACAGGGTTCTTCTGAAGCTTTCTTT

clone_size: .
j_call: TRBJ1-4
d_call: .
v_call: TRBV2
cdr3_length: 16
cdr3_aa: CASSTGSPATNEKLFF
cdr3_nt: TGTGCCAGCAGTACCGGGAGTCCCGCAACTAATGAAAAACTGTTTTTT

clone_size: .
j_call: TRBJ2-7
d_call: TRBD1
v_call: TRBV10-3
cdr3_length: 15
cdr3_aa: CAISGRTGGKYEQYF
cdr3_nt: TGTGCCATCAGCGGCCGGACAGGGGGCAAGTACGAGCAGTACTTC

clone_size: .
j_call: TRBJ2-1
d_call: .
v_call: TRBV12-3/TRBV12-4
cdr3_length: 13
cdr3_aa: CASSPDRYNEQFF
cdr3_nt: TGTGCCAGCAGTCCGGACAGATACAATGAGCAGTTCTTC